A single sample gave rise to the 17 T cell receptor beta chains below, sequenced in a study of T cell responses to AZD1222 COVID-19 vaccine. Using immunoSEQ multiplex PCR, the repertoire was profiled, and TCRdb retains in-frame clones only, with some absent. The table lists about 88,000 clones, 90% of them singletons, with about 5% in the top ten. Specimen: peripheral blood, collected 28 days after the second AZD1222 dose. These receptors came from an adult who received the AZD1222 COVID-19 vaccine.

The CDR3 sequence: CASTEGRGGGYTF. CDR3 nucleotides: TGTGCCAGCACCGAGGGTCGGGGAGGTGGCTACACCTTC. This chain uses TRBV5-6 with TRBJ1-2; no definite D call. V was cut by 6 bases and J by 7 bases, with 16 bases left in between. The CDR3 is 13 residues long. Looked up from germline, CDR1 is SGHDT and CDR2 is YYEEEE.

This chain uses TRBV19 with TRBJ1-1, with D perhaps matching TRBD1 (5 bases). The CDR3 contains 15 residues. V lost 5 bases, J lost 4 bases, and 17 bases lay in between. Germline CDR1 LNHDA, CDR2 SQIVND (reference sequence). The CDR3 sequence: CASSLSTARGTEAFF. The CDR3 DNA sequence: TGTGCCAGTAGTCTTTCGACAGCGAGGGGCACTGAAGCTTTCTTT.

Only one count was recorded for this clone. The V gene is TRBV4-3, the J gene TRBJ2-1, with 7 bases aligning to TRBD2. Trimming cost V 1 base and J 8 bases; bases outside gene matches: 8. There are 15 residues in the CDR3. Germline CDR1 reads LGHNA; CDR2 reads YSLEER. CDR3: CASSQGGEGPDEQFF. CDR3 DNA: TGCGCCAGCAGCCAAGGAGGGGAGGGGCCCGATGAGCAGTTCTTC.

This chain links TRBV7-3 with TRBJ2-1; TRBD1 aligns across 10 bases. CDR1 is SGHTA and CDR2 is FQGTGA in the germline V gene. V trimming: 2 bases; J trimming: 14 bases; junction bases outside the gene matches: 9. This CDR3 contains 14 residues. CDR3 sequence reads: CASSLGDRGQFKFF. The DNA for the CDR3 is TGTGCCAGCAGCTTAGGGGACAGGGGACAGTTTAAGTTCTTC.

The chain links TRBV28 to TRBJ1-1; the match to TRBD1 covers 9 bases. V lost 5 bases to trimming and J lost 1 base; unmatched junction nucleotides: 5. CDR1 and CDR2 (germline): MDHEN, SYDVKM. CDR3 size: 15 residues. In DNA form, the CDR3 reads TGTGCCAGCAGTCCGTTGACAGGGGGGAACACTGAAGCTTTCTTT. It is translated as CASSPLTGGNTEAFF.

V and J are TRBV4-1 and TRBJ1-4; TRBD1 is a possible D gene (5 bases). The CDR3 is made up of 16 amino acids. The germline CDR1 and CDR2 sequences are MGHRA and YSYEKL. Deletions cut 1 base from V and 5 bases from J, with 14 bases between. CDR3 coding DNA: TGCGCCAGCAGCCAAGGGGCGGCAGGGATAAATGAAAAACTGTTTTTT. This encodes CASSQGAAGINEKLFF.

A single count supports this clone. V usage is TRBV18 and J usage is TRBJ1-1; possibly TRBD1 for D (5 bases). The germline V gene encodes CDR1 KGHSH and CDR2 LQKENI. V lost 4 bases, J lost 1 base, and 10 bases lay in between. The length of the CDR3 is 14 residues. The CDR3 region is CASSQIGQNTEAFF. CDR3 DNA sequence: TGTGCCAGCTCACAGATTGGACAGAACACTGAAGCTTTCTTT. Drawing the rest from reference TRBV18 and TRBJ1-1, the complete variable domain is NAGVMQNPRHLVRRRGQEARLRCSPMKGHSHVYWYRQLPEEGLKFMVYLQKENIIDESGMPKERFSAEFPKEGPSILRIQQVVRGDSAAYFCASSQIGQNTEAFFGQGTRLTVV.

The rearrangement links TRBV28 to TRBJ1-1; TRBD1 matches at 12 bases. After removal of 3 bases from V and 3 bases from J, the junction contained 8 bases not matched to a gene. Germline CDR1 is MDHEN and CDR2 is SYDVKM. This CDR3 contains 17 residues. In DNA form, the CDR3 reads TGTGCCAGCAGTTTGGTGGGACAGGGGGCGATCCACACTGAAGCTTTCTTT. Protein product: CASSLVGQGAIHTEAFF.

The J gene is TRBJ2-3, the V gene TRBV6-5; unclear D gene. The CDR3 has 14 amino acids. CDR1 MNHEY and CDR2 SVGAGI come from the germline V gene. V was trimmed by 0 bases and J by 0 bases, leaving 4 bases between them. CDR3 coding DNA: TGTGCCAGCAGTTACTCTGGGAGCACAGATACGCAGTATTTT. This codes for CASSYSGSTDTQYF.

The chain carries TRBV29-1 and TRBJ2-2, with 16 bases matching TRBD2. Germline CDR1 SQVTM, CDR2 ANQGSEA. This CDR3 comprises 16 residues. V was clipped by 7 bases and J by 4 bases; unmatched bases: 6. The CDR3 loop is CSAGTSGGVGTGELFF. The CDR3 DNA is TGCAGCGCCGGGACTAGCGGGGGGGTTGGCACCGGGGAGCTGTTTTTT.

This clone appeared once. The CDR3 region has the DNA TGTGCCAGTGGGACAGGGGTGGCTAATGAAAAACTGTTTTTT. It yields the protein CASGTGVANEKLFF. The V gene is TRBV11-2, the J gene TRBJ1-4, with 10 positions matching TRBD1. V shed 9 bases and J 3 bases; nucleotides not matched to a gene: 4. CDR1 SGHAT and CDR2 FQNNGV come from the germline V gene. The CDR3 covers 14 residues.

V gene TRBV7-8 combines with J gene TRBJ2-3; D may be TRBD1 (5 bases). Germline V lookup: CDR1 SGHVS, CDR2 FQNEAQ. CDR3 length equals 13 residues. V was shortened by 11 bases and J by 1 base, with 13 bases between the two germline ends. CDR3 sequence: CAGADWGTDTQYF. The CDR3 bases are TGTGCCGGGGCCGACTGGGGCACAGATACGCAGTATTTT. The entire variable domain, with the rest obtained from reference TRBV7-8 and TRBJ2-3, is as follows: GAGVSQSPRYKVAKRGQDVALRCDPISGHVSLFWYQQALGQGPEFLTYFQNEAQLDKSGLPSDRFFAERPEGSVSTLKIQRTQQEDSAVYLCAGADWGTDTQYFGPGTRLTVL.

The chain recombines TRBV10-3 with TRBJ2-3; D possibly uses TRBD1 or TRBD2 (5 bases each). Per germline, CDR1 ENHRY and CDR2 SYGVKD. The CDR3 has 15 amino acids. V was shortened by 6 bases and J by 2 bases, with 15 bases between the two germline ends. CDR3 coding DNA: TGTGCCATCAGGATTGGGACCGTAGACACAGATACGCAGTATTTT. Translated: CAIRIGTVDTDTQYF.

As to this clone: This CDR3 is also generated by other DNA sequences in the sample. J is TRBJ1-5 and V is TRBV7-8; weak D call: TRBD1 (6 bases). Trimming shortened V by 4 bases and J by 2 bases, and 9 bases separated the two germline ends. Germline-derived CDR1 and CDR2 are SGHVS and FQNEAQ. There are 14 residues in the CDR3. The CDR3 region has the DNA TGTGCCAGCAGCTCTCGGACAGGCAATCAGCCCCAGCATTTT. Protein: CASSSRTGNQPQHF.

The CDR3: CASSLQTGRTEAFF. CDR3 sequence (DNA): TGCGCCAGCAGCCTCCAAACAGGGCGGACTGAAGCTTTCTTT. This chain connects TRBV4-1 to TRBJ1-1, with D possibly being TRBD1 (6 bases). The CDR3 is 14 amino acids. Germline loops: CDR1 MGHRA, CDR2 YSYEKL. Trimming stripped 4 bases from V and 5 bases from J, with 14 bases between.

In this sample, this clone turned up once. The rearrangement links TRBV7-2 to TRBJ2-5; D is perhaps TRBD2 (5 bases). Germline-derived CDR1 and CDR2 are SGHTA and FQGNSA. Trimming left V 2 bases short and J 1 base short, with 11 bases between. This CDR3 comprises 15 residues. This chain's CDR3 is CASSLFPGIQETQYF. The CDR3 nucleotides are TGTGCCAGCAGCTTATTTCCGGGGATCCAAGAGACCCAGTACTTC.

The CDR3: CASSRTSGGRTDTQYF. The CDR3 nucleotides are TGTGCCAGCAGCCGGACTAGCGGGGGACGCACAGATACGCAGTATTTT. V is TRBV7-2 and J is TRBJ2-3; TRBD2 matches 13 bases. CDR1 and CDR2 from the germline V gene are SGHTA and FQGNSA. The CDR3 is 16 residues long. The V segment lost 5 bases and the J segment 1 base; nucleotides outside the gene matches: 3.